This T cell receptor beta chain was retrieved from a study of T cells in Graves' hyperthyroidism and ophthalmopathy (dated by TCRdb to the late 2010s). For the study in its entirety: Peripheral blood was sampled at the time of initial diagnosis, prior to any treatment. Prospective prediction of ophthalmopathy was tested in an independent validation cohort of under 20 hyperthyroidism patients and 15 to 17 patients who later progressed to ophthalmopathy. To identify distinguishing TCR V-J signatures, a discovery cohort of 95 to 100 patients was used, comprising some 45 with Graves' ophthalmopathy and some 60 with stable Graves' hyperthyroidism. Thyroid tissue and blood T-cell repertoires from several Graves' hyperthyroidism patients were also compared in the study. The roughly 91 discovery patients were randomly divided into training and test sets at a 7:3 ratio. After blood sampling, hyperthyroidism patients were treated with methimazole at a starting dose of 30 mg daily, and ophthalmopathy patients were treated with high-dose intravenous methylprednisolone. The paper reports TCR Vbeta CDR3 sequencing of about 140 peripheral blood samples: under 45 ophthalmopathy, approximately 74 hyperthyroidism and around 17 progressor patients.

Beyond this particular receptor, the publication reports: No statistical method was used to fix the sample size in advance, and group allocation was not hidden from the investigators. A 13 V-J signature model separated ophthalmopathy from stable hyperthyroidism, with around 88% sensitivity and roughly 84% specificity in cross-validation and 80%/75% in testing. Most expanded thyroid clonotypes (frequency above 0.001) were also found in blood, which suggests that blood repertoires may mirror thyroid immune responses. During validation, the model predicted progression to ophthalmopathy a median of about 5.9 months ahead of onset, with approximately 71% sensitivity and almost 75% specificity.

Including cysteine and phenylalanine, the CDR3 has 12 amino acids. The kept DNA is CDR3 alone, 36 bases in frame from the first base. Cut back by 7 bases and 8 bases, the V and J ends lie 14 bases apart. Taken from the germline V gene (reference sequence), the CDR1 and CDR2 loops are LNHDA and SQIVND. In the ophthalmopathy patients, disease was moderately to severely active, with a Clinical Activity Score of 3 or more, a NOSPECS grade of 4 or more, and a duration of less than 3 months. Patients with uncontrolled infections, other autoimmune diseases, pregnancy or lactation were excluded. Diagnoses were established on the basis of clinical symptoms, serum thyroxine and TRAb, thyroid ultrasound, and orbital computed tomography. PBMCs were separated from under 11 ml of fresh peripheral blood using Ficoll-Paque density gradient centrifugation. Total RNA was extracted with Trizol reagent, and quality was checked on an Agilent 2100 Bioanalyzer.

This clonotype appeared a few times. The antigen it binds to is not known. Per-base quality was not reported, and no clone a single base away is much larger than it. The TCR beta CDR3 regions were amplified from RNA transcripts. For the first round of RT-PCR on the TCR CDR3, the HTBI primer set was used together with the Qiagen OneStep RT-PCR kit. The libraries were constructed in a second round of multiplex PCR and then size-selected and purified. Paired-end sequencing of the libraries was performed with 100 bp reads on an Illumina HiSeq2000. The original pipeline was this. SOAPnuke was used to process the raw data, removing reads that contained adapters or uncalled bases, had a mean Phred below 15, or lacked an exact match to the constant primer or identifier. High-quality paired reads were merged using COPE v1.2.5, and each unique nucleotide sequence was defined as a clonotype. MiTCR v1.1 was used to align the clonotypes against IMGT TRBV, TRBD and TRBJ reference segments. The analysis included only V-J combinations with a frequency above 0.0001, which together covered around 99% of the repertoires. A TCS score was defined as the ratio between F50 (clonal expansion) and ExV (chaos), using BLOSUM62-based TCRdist between CDR3 peptides within each V-J. Welch's t-statistics and random forest reduced 500 to 550 V-J features to 10 to 15, which were used in a naive Bayes classifier (R e1071). TCRdb reprocessed the public reads (quality trimming at Q25 with fastp, clone calling with MiXCR) and kept in-frame beta chains. Every CDR3 protein is listed once, alongside the most common genes and DNA of its rows. TCRdb, not the original authors, processed these V and J calls. Here the sample has some 370,000 distinct CDR3 sequences; over 13% occur a single time. Under 30% of the sample is taken by the ten largest.

The chain couples TRBV19 to TRBJ1-2; 5 matching bases give a weak D call of TRBD1. Sequencing input: blood. The receptor's source is a man in his forties or fifties with Graves' ophthalmopathy. The nucleotide sequence is TGTGCCAGTATTAAGACTCAGGGCGGCTACACCTTC. It specifies CASIKTQGGYTF.